This entry concerns a single T cell receptor (beta chain). Its antigen is unidentified. Assay used: immunoSEQ multiplex PCR; TCRdb lists only in-frame clones, some missing. The top ten clones hold approximately 2.1% of a sample with 55,000 to 85,000 clones, approximately 90% of them seen once. The data were obtained in a study of lymphopenia after photon versus proton radiotherapy. Whole-study results and caveats: A bigger post-nadir fall in TCR diversity correlated inversely with survival time in deceased patients. Better survival with proton therapy was suggested as possible, not demonstrated. Proton therapy kept repertoires fairly stable, unlike photons, which gained effector/memory cells. After the lymphocyte nadir, photon-treated repertoires showed oligoclonal expansion, especially of CD8+ Temra cells.

The CDR3 consists of 15 residues. V was pared by 6 bases and J by 8 bases, with 13 bases of the junction left unmatched. CDR1 and CDR2 (germline): MNHEY, SMNVEV (reference sequence). V usage is TRBV27 and J usage is TRBJ1-2; TRBD1 matches at 9 bases. The receptor was derived from a woman aged 40 to 50 with cholangiocarcinoma. This material consisted of peripheral blood, taken from a patient treated with photon-based radiotherapy. The CDR3 nucleotides read TGTGCCAGCAGCCCGGGGACAGGGAAATCGGGGGGCTACACCTTC. Its translation: CASSPGTGKSGGYTF.